The clone carrying this TCR beta chain was observed a handful of times. Original handling: Using reference gene primer amplification, nucleated cell counts were estimated. Here immunoSEQ multiplex PCR was the method, and the copy in TCRdb shows in-frame clones only, minus some. V and J calls and clone size follow that table, whereas D and trimming were derived from the DNA. The sample comprises roughly 260,000 clones, about 89% of which are singletons, and over 7.5% rests with the top ten. These data originate in a study of blood T cell repertoires in COVID-19. Study summary: Sites in the United States, Italy and Spain provided acute and convalescent COVID-19 samples. Sample material is recorded as cDNA or gDNA derived from T cells, B-cell-depleted T cells, or PBMCs.

In germline, CDR1 is LNHNV, CDR2 YYDKDF (reference sequence). The trim removed 3 bases at V and 4 bases at J, leaving 4 bases unmatched. This CDR3 has 15 amino acids. The specimen sequenced was peripheral blood. The sequence was collected from a man aged 35-49 years who had recovered from COVID-19. The rearrangement joins TRBV15 to TRBJ2-1; 9 positions match TRBD1. CDR3 nucleotides: TGTGCCACCAGCAGTTCCGGACAGGGGTACAATGAGCAGTTCTTC. It translates to CATSSSGQGYNEQFF.